The T cell receptor beta chain described here comes from a study of molecular identifiers for immune sequencing clone quantification. TCRdb reanalysed the PCR reads using MiXCR and keeps one entry per CDR3 protein. The data contain fewer than 350,000 distinct CDR3 sequences, about 20% of them singletons. Sequencing was done on a sample of naive CD8+ T cells from blood, with Jurkat cell RNA spiked in. Documented subset: FACS-sorted CD8+CD4-CCR7+CD45RA+ naive T cells. This sequence was found in a human donor in good health. Some libraries in this study had Jurkat cell RNA spiked in.

CDR3 sequence reads: CASSQGLAGASYNEQFF. DNA of the CDR3: TGCGCCAGCAGCCAAGGGCTAGCGGGAGCCTCCTACAATGAGCAGTTCTTC. The V gene is TRBV4-3, the J gene TRBJ2-1, with 10 bases aligning to TRBD2. Germline CDR1 is LGHNA and CDR2 is YSLEER. This CDR3 spans 17 amino acids. Trimming removed 1 base from V and 0 bases from J; junction bases left unmatched: 3.